The clone carrying this T cell receptor beta chain was counted only a few times. Its target is not known. The sample comes from a study of CD8 T cells in ankylosing spondylitis. Overall study findings and caveats: Characteristic of ankylosing spondylitis blood, it appeared, was a TCR beta motif comprising eight highly homologous variants.

This CDR3 region has 15 residues. Per the germline V gene, CDR1 is SGHVS and CDR2 is FQNEAQ. Trimming stripped 1 base from V and 9 bases from J, with 16 bases between. TCRdb itself ran the 5' RACE reads through MiXCR, one entry per CDR3 protein. The sample contains more than 250,000 distinct CDR3 sequences, 6.5% to 10% of which appear only once. The sequence was obtained from a male donor with ankylosing spondylitis. This chain links TRBV7-8 with TRBJ2-1; a weak D match, TRBD2 (5 bases). Sample: blood, either unsorted or a sorted T cell fraction (not recorded which). The CDR3 region is CASSLEAGRETEQFF. As DNA, the CDR3 is TGTGCCAGCAGCTTAGAGGCGGGTAGGGAAACTGAGCAGTTCTTC.